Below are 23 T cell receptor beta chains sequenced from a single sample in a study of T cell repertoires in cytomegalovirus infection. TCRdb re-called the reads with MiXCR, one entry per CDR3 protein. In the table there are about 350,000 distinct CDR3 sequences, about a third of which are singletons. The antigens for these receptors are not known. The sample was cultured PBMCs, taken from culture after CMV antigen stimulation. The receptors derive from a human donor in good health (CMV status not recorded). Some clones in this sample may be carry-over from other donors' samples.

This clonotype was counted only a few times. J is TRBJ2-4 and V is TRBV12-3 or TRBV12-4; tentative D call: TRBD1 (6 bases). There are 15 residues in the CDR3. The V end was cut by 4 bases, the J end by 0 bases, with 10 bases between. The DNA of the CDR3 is TGTGCCAGCAGTTCCAGGGGTCTAGCCAAAAACATTCAGTACTTC. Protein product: CASSSRGLAKNIQYF.

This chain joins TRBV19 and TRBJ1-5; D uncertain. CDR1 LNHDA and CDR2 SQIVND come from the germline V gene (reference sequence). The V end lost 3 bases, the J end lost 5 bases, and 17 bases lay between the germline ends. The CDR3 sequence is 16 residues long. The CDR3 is CASSISRRARDQPQHF. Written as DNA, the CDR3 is TGTGCCAGTAGTATCTCGCGGAGGGCGCGGGATCAGCCCCAGCATTTT.

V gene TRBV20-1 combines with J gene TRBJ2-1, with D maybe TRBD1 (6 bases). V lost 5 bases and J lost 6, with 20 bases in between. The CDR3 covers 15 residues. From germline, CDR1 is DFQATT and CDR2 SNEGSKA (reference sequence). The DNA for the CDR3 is TGCAGTGCTCGAGGCGGAGCAGGGGAATCCAATGAGCAGTTCTTC. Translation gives CSARGGAGESNEQFF.

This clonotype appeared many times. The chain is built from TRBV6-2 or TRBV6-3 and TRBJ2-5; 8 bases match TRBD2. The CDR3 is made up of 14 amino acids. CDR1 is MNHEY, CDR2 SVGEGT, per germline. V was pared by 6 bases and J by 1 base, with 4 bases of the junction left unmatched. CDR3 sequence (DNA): TGTGCCAGCAGCAGTAGCGGGATCCAAGAGACCCAGTACTTC. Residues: CASSSSGIQETQYF.

The CDR3 region is CASRVYNEQFF. DNA for the CDR3: TGTGCCAGCAGGGTATACAATGAGCAGTTCTTC. The rearrangement links TRBV6-2 or TRBV6-3 to TRBJ2-1; D uncertain. Germline CDR1 MNHEY, CDR2 SVGEGT. V lost 6 bases, J lost 4 bases, and 4 bases lay in between. This CDR3 region has 11 residues.

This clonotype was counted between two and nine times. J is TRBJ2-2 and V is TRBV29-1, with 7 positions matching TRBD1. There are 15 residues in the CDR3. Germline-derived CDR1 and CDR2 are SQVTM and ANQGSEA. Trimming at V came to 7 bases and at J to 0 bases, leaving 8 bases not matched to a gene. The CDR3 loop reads CSGNRQGPNTGELFF. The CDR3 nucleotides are TGCAGCGGGAACCGACAGGGTCCGAACACCGGGGAGCTGTTTTTT.

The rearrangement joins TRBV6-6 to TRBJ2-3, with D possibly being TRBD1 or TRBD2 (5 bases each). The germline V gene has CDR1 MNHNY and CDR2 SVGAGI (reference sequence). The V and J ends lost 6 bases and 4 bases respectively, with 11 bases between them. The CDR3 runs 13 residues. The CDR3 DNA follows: TGTGCCAGCAGCCCATGGGGGTCAGATACGCAGTATTTT. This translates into CASSPWGSDTQYF.

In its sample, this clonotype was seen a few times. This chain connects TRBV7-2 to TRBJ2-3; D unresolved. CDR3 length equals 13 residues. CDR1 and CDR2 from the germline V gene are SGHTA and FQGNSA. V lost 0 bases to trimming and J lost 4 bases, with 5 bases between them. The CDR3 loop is CASSLAPPDTQYF. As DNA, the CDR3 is TGTGCCAGCAGCTTAGCCCCGCCAGATACGCAGTATTTT.

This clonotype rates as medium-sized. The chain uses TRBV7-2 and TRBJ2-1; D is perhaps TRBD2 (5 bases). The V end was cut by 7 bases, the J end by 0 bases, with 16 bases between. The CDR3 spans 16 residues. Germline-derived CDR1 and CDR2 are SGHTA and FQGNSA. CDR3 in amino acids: CASNPPGGPSYNEQFF. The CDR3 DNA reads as TGTGCCAGCAATCCCCCCGGAGGCCCCTCCTACAATGAGCAGTTCTTC.

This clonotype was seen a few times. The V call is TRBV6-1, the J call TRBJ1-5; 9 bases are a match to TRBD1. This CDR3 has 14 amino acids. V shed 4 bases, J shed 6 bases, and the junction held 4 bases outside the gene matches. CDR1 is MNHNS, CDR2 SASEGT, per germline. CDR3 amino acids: CASSADRGGQPQHF. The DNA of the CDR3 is TGTGCCAGCAGTGCGGACAGGGGAGGTCAGCCCCAGCATTTT.

CDR3 in DNA: TGCAGCGTTGAACTGAGGACCTTCCACAATGAGCAGTTCTTC. This translates into CSVELRTFHNEQFF. The chain combines TRBV29-1 with TRBJ2-1; D unresolved. V lost 2 bases to trimming and J lost 5 bases, with 13 bases between them. The CDR3 consists of 14 residues. The germline gives CDR1 SQVTM, CDR2 ANQGSEA.

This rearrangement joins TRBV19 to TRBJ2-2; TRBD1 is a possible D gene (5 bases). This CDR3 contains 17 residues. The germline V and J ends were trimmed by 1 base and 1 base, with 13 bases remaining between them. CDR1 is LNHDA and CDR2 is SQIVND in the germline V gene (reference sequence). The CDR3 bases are TGTGCCAGTAGTATAGTAGGGGTAGAGAGGAACACCGGGGAGCTGTTTTTT. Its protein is CASSIVGVERNTGELFF.

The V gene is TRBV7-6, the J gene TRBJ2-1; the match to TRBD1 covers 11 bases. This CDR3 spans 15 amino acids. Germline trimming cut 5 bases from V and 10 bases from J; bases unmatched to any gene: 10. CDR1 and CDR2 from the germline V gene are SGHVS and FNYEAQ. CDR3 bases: TGTGCCAGCAGCCCCGGGACAGGGGGTACAGGCGAGCAGTTCTTC. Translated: CASSPGTGGTGEQFF. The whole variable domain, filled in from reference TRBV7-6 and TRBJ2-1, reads GAGVSQSPRYKVTKRGQDVALRCDPISGHVSLYWYRQALGQGPEFLTYFNYEAQQDKSGLPNDRFSAERPEGSISTLTIQRTEQRDSAMYRCASSPGTGGTGEQFFGPGTRLTVL.

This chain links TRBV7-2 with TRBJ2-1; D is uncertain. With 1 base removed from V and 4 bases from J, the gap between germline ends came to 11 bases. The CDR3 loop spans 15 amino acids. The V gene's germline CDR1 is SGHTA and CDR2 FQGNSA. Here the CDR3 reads CASSLGFGGYNEQFF. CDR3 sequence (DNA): TGTGCCAGCAGCTTAGGGTTCGGTGGGTACAATGAGCAGTTCTTC.

The CDR3 coding sequence is TGTGCCAGCAGCCTGATAGCGGGAGTAGCGGCTGAGCAGTTCTTC. This gives the protein CASSLIAGVAAEQFF. The chain is built from TRBV3-1 and TRBJ2-1; the match to TRBD2 covers 9 bases. This CDR3 has 15 residues. V gave up 4 bases and J gave up 9 bases; unmatched junction bases: 10. The germline gives CDR1 LGHDT, CDR2 YNNKEL (reference sequence).

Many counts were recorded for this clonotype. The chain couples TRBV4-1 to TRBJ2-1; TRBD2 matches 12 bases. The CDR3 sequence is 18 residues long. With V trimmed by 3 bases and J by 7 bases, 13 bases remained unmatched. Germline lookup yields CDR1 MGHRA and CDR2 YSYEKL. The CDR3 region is CASSHLPTTSGSWNEQFF. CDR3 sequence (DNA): TGCGCCAGCAGCCACCTACCTACGACTAGCGGGAGTTGGAATGAGCAGTTCTTC.

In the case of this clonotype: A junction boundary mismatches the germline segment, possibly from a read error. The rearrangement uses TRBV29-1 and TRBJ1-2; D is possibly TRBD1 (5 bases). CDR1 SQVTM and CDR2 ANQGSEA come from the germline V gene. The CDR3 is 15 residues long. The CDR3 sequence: CSFEATRTFNYGYTF. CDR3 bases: TGCAGCTTTGAGGCGACCCGGACATTTAACTATGGCTACACCTTC. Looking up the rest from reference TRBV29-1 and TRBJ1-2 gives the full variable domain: SAVISQKPSRDICQRGTSLTIQCQVDSQVTMMFWYRQQPGQSLTLIATANQGSEATYESGFVIDKFPISRPNLTFSTLTVSNMSPEDSSIYLCSFEATRTFNYGYTFGSGTRLTVV.

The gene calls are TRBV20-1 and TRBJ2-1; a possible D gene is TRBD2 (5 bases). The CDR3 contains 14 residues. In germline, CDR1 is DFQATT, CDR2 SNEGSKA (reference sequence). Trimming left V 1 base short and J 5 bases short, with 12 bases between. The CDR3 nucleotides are TGCAGTGCTAGAGCACGTAGGGAGCACAATGAGCAGTTCTTC. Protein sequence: CSARARREHNEQFF.

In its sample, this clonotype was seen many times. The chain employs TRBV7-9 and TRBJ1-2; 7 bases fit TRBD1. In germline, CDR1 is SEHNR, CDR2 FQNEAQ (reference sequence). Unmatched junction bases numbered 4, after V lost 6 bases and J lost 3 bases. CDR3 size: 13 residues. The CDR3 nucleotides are TGTGCCAGCAGTTCGGGGACAGACTATGGCTACACCTTC. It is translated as CASSSGTDYGYTF.

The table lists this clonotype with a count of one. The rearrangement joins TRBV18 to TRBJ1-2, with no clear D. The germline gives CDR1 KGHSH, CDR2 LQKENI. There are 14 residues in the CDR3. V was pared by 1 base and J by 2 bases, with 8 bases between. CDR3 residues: CASSPQVGNYGYTF. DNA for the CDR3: TGTGCCAGCTCACCACAGGTCGGGAACTATGGCTACACCTTC.

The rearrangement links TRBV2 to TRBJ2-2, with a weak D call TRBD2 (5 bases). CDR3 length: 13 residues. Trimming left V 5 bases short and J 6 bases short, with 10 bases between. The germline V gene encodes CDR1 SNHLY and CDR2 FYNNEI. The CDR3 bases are TGTGCCAGCAGTCTAGCCGTGGCCGGGGAGCTGTTTTTT. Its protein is CASSLAVAGELFF.

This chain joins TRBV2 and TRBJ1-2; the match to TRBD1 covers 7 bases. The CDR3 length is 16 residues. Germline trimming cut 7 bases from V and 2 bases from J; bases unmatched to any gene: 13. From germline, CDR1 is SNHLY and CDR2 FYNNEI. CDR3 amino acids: CASKGTGDRRNYGYTF. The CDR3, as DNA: TGTGCCAGCAAGGGCACAGGGGATAGGCGGAACTATGGCTACACCTTC. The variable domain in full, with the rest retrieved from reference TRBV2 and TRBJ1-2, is EPEVTQTPSHQVTQMGQEVILRCVPISNHLYFYWYRQILGQKVEFLVSFYNNEISEKSEIFDDQFSVERPDGSNFTLKIRSTKLEDSAMYFCASKGTGDRRNYGYTFGSGTRLTVV.

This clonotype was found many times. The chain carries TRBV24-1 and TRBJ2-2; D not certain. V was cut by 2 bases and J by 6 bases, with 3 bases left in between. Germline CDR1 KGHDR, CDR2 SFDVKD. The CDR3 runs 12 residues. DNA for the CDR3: TGTGCCACCAGTGATTATTCCGGGGAGCTGTTTTTT. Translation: CATSDYSGELFF.